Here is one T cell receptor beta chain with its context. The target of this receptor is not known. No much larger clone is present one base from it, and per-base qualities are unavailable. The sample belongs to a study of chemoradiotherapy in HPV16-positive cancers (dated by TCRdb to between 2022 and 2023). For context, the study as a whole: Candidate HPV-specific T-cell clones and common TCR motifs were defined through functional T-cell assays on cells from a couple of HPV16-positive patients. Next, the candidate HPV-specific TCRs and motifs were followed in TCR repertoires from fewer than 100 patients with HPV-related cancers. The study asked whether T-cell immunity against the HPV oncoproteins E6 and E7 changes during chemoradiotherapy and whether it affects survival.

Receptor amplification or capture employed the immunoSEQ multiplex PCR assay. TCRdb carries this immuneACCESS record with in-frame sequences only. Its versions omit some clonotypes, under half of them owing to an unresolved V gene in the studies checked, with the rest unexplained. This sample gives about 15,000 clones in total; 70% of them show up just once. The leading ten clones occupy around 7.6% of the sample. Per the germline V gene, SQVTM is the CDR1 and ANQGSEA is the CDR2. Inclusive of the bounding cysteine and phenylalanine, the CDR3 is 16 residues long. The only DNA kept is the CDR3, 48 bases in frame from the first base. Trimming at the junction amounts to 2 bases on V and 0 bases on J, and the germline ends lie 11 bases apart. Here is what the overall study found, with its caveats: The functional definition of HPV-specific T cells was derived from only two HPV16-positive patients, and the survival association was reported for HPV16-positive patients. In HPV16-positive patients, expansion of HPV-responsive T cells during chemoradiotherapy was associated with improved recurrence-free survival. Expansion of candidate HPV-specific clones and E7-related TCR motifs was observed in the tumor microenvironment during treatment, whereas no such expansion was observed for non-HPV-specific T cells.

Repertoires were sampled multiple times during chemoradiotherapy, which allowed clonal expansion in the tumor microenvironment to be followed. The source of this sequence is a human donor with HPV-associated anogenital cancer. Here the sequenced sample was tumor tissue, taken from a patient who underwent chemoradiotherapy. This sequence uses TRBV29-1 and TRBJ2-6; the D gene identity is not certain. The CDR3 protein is CSVESDVGSGANVLTF. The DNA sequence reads TGCAGCGTTGAATCGGACGTTGGCTCTGGGGCCAACGTCCTGACTTTC.